A selection of T cell receptor beta chains follows, all from one sample in a study of T-cell memory formation after mild COVID-19. TCRdb passed the 5' RACE reads through MiXCR, listing each CDR3 protein once. The table records about 350,000 distinct CDR3 sequences, roughly 13% of them present only once. Sequencing was done on a sample of PBMCs or a T cell subset sorted from them (not recorded which). All receptors derive from a man between 18 and 35 years old who had mild COVID-19 (a few samples of this study predate the infection). Cell type and time point are not known. CDR3s include the opening cysteine and the closing phenylalanine or tryptophan. D genes are given only for firm matches. A row's size may be missing; if present it is once, few, many or a size class.

v_call	clone_size	d_call	j_call	cdr3_nt	cdr3_aa
TRBV4-1	many	NA	TRBJ2-1	TGCGCCAGCAGCTCCATAGCGGCCTACAATGAGCAGTTCTTC	CASSSIAAYNEQFF
TRBV19	NA	NA	TRBJ2-3	TGTGCCAGTAGGAAGGCGCGGCAAAGGGTGGATACGCAGTATTTT	CASRKARQRVDTQYF
TRBV12-3/TRBV12-4	few	NA	TRBJ2-1	TGTGCCAGCAGCCCAGATCCCGCTTACAATGAGCAGTTCTTC	CASSPDPAYNEQFF
TRBV5-1	NA	NA	TRBJ2-1	TGCGCCAGCAGCTTGGCGGGACTTGGGCAGTTCTTC	CASSLAGLGQFF
TRBV7-9	NA	TRBD1	TRBJ1-1	TGTGCCAGCAGCCCAGGACAGGGGGACGCTTTCTTT	CASSPGQGDAFF
TRBV4-2	NA	NA	TRBJ2-5	TGTGCCAGCAGCCCCCTCTGGCCTAGCGCCCCGGAAGAGACCCAGTACTTC	CASSPLWPSAPEETQYF
TRBV3-1	many	TRBD1	TRBJ2-3	TGTGCCAGCAGCCATCACAGGGGAATAACAGATACGCAGTATTTT	CASSHHRGITDTQYF
TRBV5-1	NA	TRBD1	TRBJ2-5	TGCGCCAGCAGCGCTACCGGGACAGGGTATGCCCAAGAGACCCAGTACTTC	CASSATGTGYAQETQYF
TRBV7-2	NA	NA	TRBJ2-2	TGTGCCAGCAGCTCTAGGGGTGGGAACACCGGGGAGCTGTTTTTT	CASSSRGGNTGELFF
TRBV6-2/TRBV6-3	many	TRBD1	TRBJ2-7	TGTGCCAGCAGTTACTTCGGGACAGGGAACGAGCAGTACTTC	CASSYFGTGNEQYF
TRBV7-9	few	NA	TRBJ1-3	TGTGCCAGCACCACCGGGGGAAACACCATATATTTT	CASTTGGNTIYF